This TCR beta chain was sequenced in a study of T cells in tumors after PD-1 blockade. Study details: Prior checkpoint blockade, systemic immunosuppressant use, or anti-cancer therapy within 4 weeks excluded patients. A subset received ongoing vismodegib 150 mg daily alongside anti-PD-1 therapy.

The CDR3 length is 15 residues. The germline CDR1 and CDR2 sequences are SGHRS and YFSETQ. V lost 2 bases, J lost 7 bases, and 16 bases lay in between. Study results and caveats: Some novel exhausted tumor clones appeared in pre-treatment blood, suggesting peripheral recruitment.

The repertoire was sequenced with immunoSEQ multiplex PCR; TCRdb's copy has only in-frame clones and lacks some. The sample has more than 40,000 clones; more than 65% are singletons. Comments on this clone: The antigen is undetermined.

The material was PBMCs, obtained before anti-PD-1 therapy. This TCR was sampled from a human donor with advanced basal cell or squamous cell carcinoma (not recorded which). This chain uses TRBV5-1 with TRBJ2-1; tentatively, D is TRBD1 (6 bases). Written as DNA, the CDR3 is TGCGCCAGCAGCTTATTCGGAGACAGGAGTAATGAGCAGTTCTTC. Translating it yields CASSLFGDRSNEQFF.